One sample yielded the 17 T cell receptor beta chains listed below, sequenced in a study of early T cells in non-severe SARS-CoV-2 infection (dated by TCRdb to the early 2020s). Library preparation was by 5' RACE. The sequencer listed for this sample is NextSeq 500. TCRdb took the public reads, trimmed them with fastp at Q25, ran MiXCR for clone calling and kept in-frame beta chains. Here each entry gathers all rows of one CDR3 protein and keeps the most common genes and DNA. The sample records under 85,000 distinct CDR3 sequences, over 10% of which are singletons. The top ten clonotypes cover 5.5% to 6% of the sample. Sequenced material: whole blood, taken at baseline. All receptors derive from an adult who was a healthcare worker with PCR-confirmed SARS-CoV-2 infection or an uninfected control (not recorded which).

This clonotype was counted ten times or more. The rearrangement links TRBV7-6 to TRBJ2-7; possible D gene TRBD1, 6 bases. The CDR3 contains 15 residues. Trimming pared 0 bases from V and 6 bases from J, leaving 15 bases between. Germline CDR1 is SGHVS and CDR2 is FNYEAQ. The CDR3 protein is CASSLAGHDGGEQYF. The CDR3 DNA sequence: TGTGCCAGCAGCTTAGCGGGACATGATGGGGGCGAGCAGTACTTC.

This clonotype appeared a few times. The J gene is TRBJ2-2, the V gene TRBV9; TRBD1 matches 7 bases. The V and J ends lost 0 bases and 4 bases, in that order; junction bases with no gene match: 6. This CDR3 contains 16 residues. Germline CDR1 and CDR2: SGDLS and YYNGEE. CDR3 loop: CASSVVDRASTGELFF. Written as DNA, the CDR3 is TGTGCCAGCAGCGTAGTCGACAGGGCCTCCACCGGGGAGCTGTTTTTT. The full variable domain, its missing parts supplied by reference TRBV9 and TRBJ2-2, is DSGVTQTPKHLITATGQRVTLRCSPRSGDLSVYWYQQSLDQGLQFLIQYYNGEERAKGNILERFSAQQFPDLHSELNLSSLELGDSALYFCASSVVDRASTGELFFGEGSRLTVL.

The chain recombines TRBV7-2 with TRBJ2-3, with D perhaps TRBD2 (6 bases). Germline V lookup: CDR1 SGHTA, CDR2 FQGNSA. The CDR3 has 16 residues. V lost 1 base, J lost 5 bases, and 16 bases lay in between. The CDR3 spells CASSLGTGSLGDTQYF. The DNA of the CDR3 is TGTGCCAGCAGCTTAGGGACCGGGAGTCTGGGAGATACGCAGTATTTT.

In its sample, this clonotype was seen many times. The chain has TRBV10-3 and TRBJ2-6; D not resolved. The CDR3 contains 16 residues. Germline CDR1 reads ENHRY; CDR2 reads SYGVKD. Trimming took off 0 bases at V and 0 bases at J, with 6 bases between the two ends. The CDR3 bases are TGTGCCATCAGTGAGTCACGGAGCTCTGGGGCCAACGTCCTGACTTTC. Encoded protein: CAISESRSSGANVLTF.

CDR3 sequence (DNA): TGTGCCATCAGGGAGGGGTCCGTCGGGGAGCTGTTTTTT. Protein sequence: CAIREGSVGELFF. The rearrangement links TRBV10-3 to TRBJ2-2, with a tentative D call TRBD2 (6 bases). V dropped 6 bases and J dropped 7 bases, with 12 bases sitting between them. CDR1 is ENHRY, CDR2 SYGVKD, per germline. The length of the CDR3 is 13 residues.

This clonotype was picked up many times. V gene TRBV29-1 combines with J gene TRBJ1-3; D gene unclear. Trimming shortened V by 6 bases and J by 0 bases, and 9 bases separated the two germline ends. Germline loops: CDR1 SQVTM, CDR2 ANQGSEA. The CDR3 is 13 amino acids. CDR3 in DNA: TGCAGCGTCAAACAGAACTCTGGAAACACCATATATTTT. Encoded protein: CSVKQNSGNTIYF.

V gene TRBV29-1 combines with J gene TRBJ1-1; D might be TRBD1 (5 bases). V was cut by 4 bases and J by 1 base, with 10 bases left in between. CDR3 size: 13 residues. Looked up from germline, CDR1 is SQVTM and CDR2 is ANQGSEA. This CDR3 is CSVVVGTNTEAFF. The DNA for the CDR3 is TGCAGCGTTGTTGTGGGGACGAACACTGAAGCTTTCTTT.

V is TRBV4-3 and J is TRBJ2-2, with D uncertain. CDR1 LGHNA and CDR2 YSLEER come from the germline V gene. Trimming took off 9 bases at V and 0 bases at J, with 26 bases between the two ends. The CDR3 spans 19 residues. DNA of the CDR3: TGCGCCAGTACCCCACATAAGGAAGCGCCTTACACGAACACCGGGGAGCTGTTTTTT. Translated: CASTPHKEAPYTNTGELFF.

The chain links TRBV2 to TRBJ2-1; D call uncertain. Looked up from germline, CDR1 is SNHLY and CDR2 is FYNNEI. The CDR3 is 16 residues long. V shed 4 bases and J shed 0 bases, with 13 bases lying between them. The CDR3 loop reads CASSVAGSGSYNEQFF. CDR3 sequence (DNA): TGTGCCAGCAGTGTCGCTGGATCGGGCTCCTACAATGAGCAGTTCTTC.

The rearrangement joins TRBV19 to TRBJ1-5; D is unresolved. Trimming stripped 4 bases from V and 4 bases from J, with 14 bases between. Germline lookup yields CDR1 LNHDA and CDR2 SQIVND (reference sequence). This CDR3 has 15 residues. In DNA, the CDR3 is TGTGCCAGTAGTACACTTCCCGGCTCGAATCAGCCCCAGCATTTT. It translates to CASSTLPGSNQPQHF.

The chain recombines TRBV12-3 or TRBV12-4 with TRBJ2-1, with no clear D. The CDR3 loop spans 13 amino acids. Trimming took 7 bases from V and 12 from J, leaving 19 bases between them. CDR3 sequence (DNA): TGTGCCAGCACATTGGACGGAAAAATTGCGCAGTTCTTC. Amino acid sequence: CASTLDGKIAQFF.

This clonotype came up a few times. V gene TRBV12-3 or TRBV12-4 combines with J gene TRBJ1-2; tentative D call: TRBD1 (6 bases). The CDR3 totals 15 residues. Trimming took off 4 bases at V and 4 bases at J, with 16 bases between the two ends. CDR3 nucleotides: TGTGCCAGCAGTTCCCCCCAGAAAGGGGGCTATGGCTACACCTTC. Translating gives CASSSPQKGGYGYTF.

The rearrangement uses TRBV7-2 and TRBJ1-1; D is unresolved. The V end lost 5 bases, the J end lost 0 bases, and 13 bases lay between the germline ends. Germline CDR1 and CDR2: SGHTA and FQGNSA. The CDR3 has 15 residues. The CDR3 sequence is CASSLGRRVNTEAFF. CDR3 DNA: TGTGCCAGCAGCCTAGGAAGGAGGGTGAACACTGAAGCTTTCTTT.

V gene TRBV11-2 combines with J gene TRBJ1-1; 7 bases fit TRBD1. V trimming: 1 base; J trimming: 7 bases; junction bases outside the gene matches: 9. CDR1 and CDR2 (germline): SGHAT, FQNNGV. This CDR3 has 15 residues. The CDR3 sequence: CASSLGGRGVGEAFF. The CDR3 DNA reads as TGTGCCAGCAGCTTAGGCGGCAGGGGGGTAGGTGAAGCTTTCTTT.

This clonotype was seen many times. The rearrangement uses TRBV29-1 and TRBJ1-1; 7 nucleotides align to TRBD1. CDR3 size: 15 residues. The V and J ends lost 6 bases and 3 bases, in that order; junction bases with no gene match: 13. The germline gives CDR1 SQVTM, CDR2 ANQGSEA. The CDR3 here is CSVGQTPQPYTEAFF. For the CDR3, the DNA is TGCAGCGTGGGACAGACCCCTCAACCTTACACTGAAGCTTTCTTT.

This clonotype was seen a handful of times. The chain employs TRBV4-1 and TRBJ2-1, with D hard to call. V was shortened by 1 base and J by 5 bases, with 9 bases between the two germline ends. Per the germline V gene, CDR1 is MGHRA and CDR2 is YSYEKL. CDR3 length: 14 amino acids. This CDR3 is CASSQVDDNNEQFF. As DNA, the CDR3 is TGCGCCAGCAGCCAAGTTGACGACAACAATGAGCAGTTCTTC.

In this sample, this clonotype turned up many times. The rearrangement links TRBV27 to TRBJ1-5, with TRBD1 matching over 8 bases. The CDR3 is 13 amino acids. J was trimmed by 5 bases and V by 3 bases; bases with no gene match: 0. Germline lookup yields CDR1 MNHEY and CDR2 SMNVEV (reference sequence). For the CDR3, the DNA is TGTGCCAGCAGTTTGGACAGGGATCAGCCCCAGCATTTT. Translation: CASSLDRDQPQHF.